The 21 T cell receptor beta chains presented below share a single source sample, sequenced in a study of shared clonotypes between healthy human individuals. Some clones are missing from TCRdb's copy, which holds only in-frame ones; the method was immunoSEQ multiplex PCR. The profile shows more than 1.2 million clones, approximately 98.5% of them singletons. Material: naive CD4+ T cells sorted from blood. As to subset: CD45RA+ positively selected. The receptors derive from a man aged 25 to 40 in good health.

CDR3 bases: TGCGCCAGCAGCCTCTCAGCGGGGACCTACAATGAGCAGTTCTTC. Its protein is CASSLSAGTYNEQFF. The genes are TRBV5-1 and TRBJ2-1; 7 nucleotides line up with TRBD2. CDR1 and CDR2 from the germline V gene are SGHRS and YFSETQ. The CDR3 runs to 15 residues. Unmatched junction bases numbered 6, after V lost 4 bases and J lost 2 bases.

Remarks on this clone: In the same sample, other DNA sequences code for this CDR3. V usage is TRBV6-6 and J usage is TRBJ2-7, with a tentative D call TRBD1 (6 bases). Trimming removed 2 bases from V and 4 bases from J, with 9 bases in between. The CDR3 loop spans 13 amino acids. Germline CDR1 reads MNHNY; CDR2 reads SVGAGI (reference sequence). The CDR3 nucleotides read TGTGCCAGCAGTTACCCGGACAGTTACGAGCAGTACTTC. Its translation is CASSYPDSYEQYF.

This chain uses TRBV10-2 with TRBJ1-1, with a possible D match to TRBD1 (6 bases). Per germline, CDR1 WSHSY and CDR2 SAAADI. This CDR3 comprises 14 residues. V dropped 2 bases and J dropped 1 base, with 8 bases sitting between them. The CDR3 DNA follows: TGCGCCAGCAGTGAGACACAGGGGAACACTGAAGCTTTCTTT. Protein product: CASSETQGNTEAFF.

The rearrangement joins TRBV27 to TRBJ1-1; tentatively, D is TRBD1 (6 bases). V lost 2 bases to trimming and J lost 0 bases, with 16 bases between them. CDR1 and CDR2 from the germline V gene are MNHEY and SMNVEV (reference sequence). The CDR3 covers 17 residues. The CDR3 sequence is CASSLNWGRVVNTEAFF. CDR3 bases: TGTGCCAGCAGTTTAAACTGGGGGCGCGTGGTGAACACTGAAGCTTTCTTT.

The chain has TRBV10-2 and TRBJ2-1, with D unclear. Germline CDR1 is WSHSY and CDR2 is SAAADI. The CDR3 has 13 amino acids. V was pared by 8 bases and J by 7 bases, with 15 bases between. The CDR3 bases are TGCGCCAGCCTAGGCCGTCCACTTAATGAGCAGTTCTTC. It yields the protein CASLGRPLNEQFF.

This clone was recorded only once. The V and J genes are TRBV5-1 and TRBJ2-3, with TRBD2 as a possible D gene (5 bases). The CDR3 covers 16 residues. CDR1 is SGHRS and CDR2 is YFSETQ in the germline V gene. Trimming took off 4 bases at V and 6 bases at J, with 21 bases between the two ends. The CDR3 DNA reads TGCGCCAGCAGCAGCACACTAACGGGAAGGATCGATACGCAGTATTTT. It specifies CASSSTLTGRIDTQYF.

The chain carries TRBV9 and TRBJ1-1, with D perhaps TRBD1 (5 bases). The CDR3 covers 14 residues. The V gene's germline CDR1 is SGDLS and CDR2 YYNGEE. V was trimmed by 4 bases and J by 4 bases, leaving 14 bases between them. For the CDR3, the DNA is TGTGCCAGCAGCCAAGAGGGGAGGAGCACTGAAGCTTTCTTT. Translation: CASSQEGRSTEAFF.

The chain links TRBV18 to TRBJ2-7; either TRBD1 or TRBD2 may fit D (5 bases each). This CDR3 region has 15 residues. Germline CDR1 KGHSH, CDR2 LQKENI. The V end lost 2 bases, the J end lost 2 bases, and 13 bases lay between the germline ends. In nucleotides, the CDR3 is TGTGCCAGCTCACCAAGGGGCTTGGGGGCCTACGAGCAGTACTTC. It encodes CASSPRGLGAYEQYF.

The chain is built from TRBV25-1 and TRBJ2-1; D tentatively reads TRBD1 or TRBD2 (5 bases each). The CDR3 is 12 residues long. Germline V gene lookup returns CDR1 MGHDK and CDR2 SYGVNS. Trimming left V 4 bases short and J 8 bases short, with 9 bases between. CDR3 coding DNA: TGTGCCAGCAGTGGGGTGGGGGATGAGCAGTTCTTC. This translates into CASSGVGDEQFF.

The chain joins TRBV10-1 to TRBJ2-7; 7 bases map to TRBD1. V shed 5 bases, J shed 5 bases, and the junction held 9 bases outside the gene matches. CDR3 length: 14 residues. CDR1 and CDR2 from the germline V gene are WNHNN and SYGVQD (reference sequence). DNA for the CDR3: TGCGCCAGCAGTCTCTCGGGACAGATCCACGAGCAGTACTTC. Protein: CASSLSGQIHEQYF.

In the case of this clone: Other DNA sequences in the sample encode the same CDR3. The chain uses TRBV18 and TRBJ1-1; possible D gene TRBD1, 6 bases. Per germline, CDR1 KGHSH and CDR2 LQKENI. This CDR3 has 13 residues. V lost 2 bases, J lost 4 bases, and 8 bases lay in between. As DNA, the CDR3 is TGTGCCAGCTCACCAGGGGGGCGCACTGAAGCTTTCTTT. The encoded protein is CASSPGGRTEAFF.

The chain combines TRBV2 with TRBJ2-2; a weak D match, TRBD1 (6 bases). V lost 7 bases to trimming and J lost 8 bases, with 14 bases between them. Germline V gene data show CDR1 as SNHLY and CDR2 as FYNNEI. This CDR3 is 13 amino acids long. CDR3 in amino acids: CASTTGTYGELFF. The CDR3 region has the DNA TGTGCCAGCACAACCGGGACATATGGGGAGCTGTTTTTT.

The chain has TRBV6-1 and TRBJ1-4; 8 bases match TRBD1. This CDR3 region has 14 residues. Germline-derived CDR1 and CDR2 are MNHNS and SASEGT. The V and J ends lost 4 bases and 3 bases, in that order; junction bases with no gene match: 1. This CDR3 is CASSATGANEKLFF. The DNA of the CDR3 is TGTGCCAGCAGTGCGACAGGGGCTAATGAAAAACTGTTTTTT.

The chain has TRBV28 and TRBJ2-3; D could derive from TRBD1 or TRBD2 (5 bases each). Germline CDR1 MDHEN, CDR2 SYDVKM. V was cut by 3 bases and J by 5 bases, with 12 bases left in between. There are 14 residues in the CDR3. CDR3 sequence (DNA): TGTGCCAGCAGTTTGGGTCAGGGAGTAGATACGCAGTATTTT. As protein: CASSLGQGVDTQYF.

V and J are TRBV5-4 and TRBJ1-2; 8 bases fit TRBD1. Germline CDR1 reads SGHNT; CDR2 reads YYREEE (reference sequence). V lost 9 bases and J lost 5; bases outside the gene matches: 9. This CDR3 comprises 13 residues. CDR3 loop: CATHRQGRYGYTF. The CDR3 nucleotides are TGTGCCACCCACCGACAGGGGCGTTATGGCTACACCTTC.

The chain carries TRBV18 and TRBJ1-5; tentative D call: TRBD1 (5 bases). Germline CDR1 is KGHSH and CDR2 is LQKENI. There are 15 residues in the CDR3. V lost 3 bases, J lost 1 base, and 10 bases lay in between. CDR3 residues: CASSPLGTSNQPQHF. CDR3 in DNA: TGTGCCAGCTCACCGTTGGGGACCAGCAATCAGCCCCAGCATTTT.

The chain carries TRBV18 and TRBJ2-7; no definite D call. The germline gives CDR1 KGHSH, CDR2 LQKENI. The length of the CDR3 is 17 residues. V dropped 3 bases and J dropped 0 bases, with 18 bases sitting between them. For the CDR3, the DNA is TGTGCCAGCTCACCGTTACTCTCAGGCGGAAGCTCCTACGAGCAGTACTTC. Its protein product is CASSPLLSGGSSYEQYF.

The V and J genes are TRBV7-8 and TRBJ2-1, with 14 bases aligning to TRBD2. The CDR3 spans 19 residues. The germline V gene encodes CDR1 SGHVS and CDR2 FQNEAQ. Trimming cost V 4 bases and J 7 bases; bases outside gene matches: 15. The CDR3 loop is CASSSVPGTSGRSSNEQFF. CDR3 nucleotide sequence: TGTGCCAGCAGCTCGGTACCCGGGACTAGCGGGAGATCATCAAATGAGCAGTTCTTC. The full variable domain, its missing parts supplied by reference TRBV7-8 and TRBJ2-1, is GAGVSQSPRYKVAKRGQDVALRCDPISGHVSLFWYQQALGQGPEFLTYFQNEAQLDKSGLPSDRFFAERPEGSVSTLKIQRTQQEDSAVYLCASSSVPGTSGRSSNEQFFGPGTRLTVL.

CDR3 region: CASGEIPSYNEQFF. The CDR3 DNA sequence: TGCGCCAGCGGCGAAATTCCGTCCTACAATGAGCAGTTCTTC. The V gene is TRBV5-1, the J gene TRBJ2-1; D remains ambiguous. CDR1 is SGHRS, CDR2 YFSETQ, per germline. The CDR3 consists of 14 residues. Trimming shortened V by 7 bases and J by 1 base, and 12 bases separated the two germline ends. The whole variable domain, filled in from reference TRBV5-1 and TRBJ2-1, reads KAGVTQTPRYLIKTRGQQVTLSCSPISGHRSVSWYQQTPGQGLQFLFEYFSETQRNKGNFPGRFSGRQFSNSRSEMNVSTLELGDSALYLCASGEIPSYNEQFFGPGTRLTVL.

The chain links TRBV5-4 to TRBJ2-1; tentative D call: TRBD1 (6 bases). Germline assignment: CDR1 SGHNT and CDR2 YYREEE (reference sequence). The CDR3 length is 16 residues. Trimming stripped 3 bases from V and 1 base from J, with 14 bases between. DNA of the CDR3: TGTGCCAGCAGCTCAAACCGGGACATATCCTACAATGAGCAGTTCTTC. It specifies CASSSNRDISYNEQFF.

V is TRBV12-5 and J is TRBJ2-1; 10 nucleotides match TRBD1. V shed 0 bases and J 5 bases; nucleotides not matched to a gene: 4. The germline V gene encodes CDR1 LGHNT and CDR2 FRNRAP. This CDR3 comprises 16 residues. CDR3 nucleotide sequence: TGTGCTAGTGGTTTGGTACTGGGGACAGGGGACAATGAGCAGTTCTTC. The encoded protein is CASGLVLGTGDNEQFF.